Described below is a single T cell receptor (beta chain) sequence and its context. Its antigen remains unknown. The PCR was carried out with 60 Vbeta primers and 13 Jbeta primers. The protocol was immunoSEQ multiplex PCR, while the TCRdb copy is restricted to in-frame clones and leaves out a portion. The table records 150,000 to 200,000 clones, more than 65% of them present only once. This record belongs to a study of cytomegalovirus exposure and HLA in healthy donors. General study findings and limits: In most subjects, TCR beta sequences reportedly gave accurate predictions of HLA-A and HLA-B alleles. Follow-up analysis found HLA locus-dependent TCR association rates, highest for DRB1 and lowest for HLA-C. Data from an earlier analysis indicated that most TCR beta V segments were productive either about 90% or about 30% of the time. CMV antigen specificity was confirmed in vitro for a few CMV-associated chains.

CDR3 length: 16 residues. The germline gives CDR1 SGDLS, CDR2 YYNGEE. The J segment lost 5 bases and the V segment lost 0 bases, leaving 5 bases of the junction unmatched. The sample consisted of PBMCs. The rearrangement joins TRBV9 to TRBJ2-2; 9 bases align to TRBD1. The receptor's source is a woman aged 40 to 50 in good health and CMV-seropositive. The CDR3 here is CASSVADRGRTGELFF. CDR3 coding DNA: TGTGCCAGCAGCGTAGCGGACAGGGGTCGGACCGGGGAGCTGTTTTTT.